This TCR beta chain stems from a study of shared clonotypes between healthy human individuals. Study-level points and caveats: Expectations were that clonotype sharing among donors would be affected by sequencing depth. Estimated clonotype richness was generally higher in naive than memory subsets.

Naivety among CD8 cells was defined by CD45RO negativity and positive CCR7 selection, thereby excluding terminally differentiated effector memory CD45RA+ cells. The CDR3 is 14 amino acids. Germline-derived CDR1 and CDR2 are MNHEY and SMNVEV (reference sequence). Trimming cost V 2 bases and J 6 bases; bases outside gene matches: 2. Points on this clone: Its antigen is unidentified. The same CDR3 arises from other DNA sequences in this sample as well.

Every immunoSEQ plate was one replicate of a subset's evenly spread DNA. Some clones are missing from TCRdb's copy, which holds only in-frame ones; the method was immunoSEQ multiplex PCR. The data contain around 1.9 million clones, roughly 95% of them singletons. Specimen: naive CD8+ T cells from PBMCs. This TCR derives from a young man in good health. Some clones in this sample may be carry-over from other donors' samples. The chain has TRBV27 and TRBJ2-1; 9 positions agree with TRBD2. The CDR3 loop is CASSLAGGSNEQFF. Written as DNA, the CDR3 is TGTGCCAGCAGTTTAGCGGGAGGGAGCAATGAGCAGTTCTTC.